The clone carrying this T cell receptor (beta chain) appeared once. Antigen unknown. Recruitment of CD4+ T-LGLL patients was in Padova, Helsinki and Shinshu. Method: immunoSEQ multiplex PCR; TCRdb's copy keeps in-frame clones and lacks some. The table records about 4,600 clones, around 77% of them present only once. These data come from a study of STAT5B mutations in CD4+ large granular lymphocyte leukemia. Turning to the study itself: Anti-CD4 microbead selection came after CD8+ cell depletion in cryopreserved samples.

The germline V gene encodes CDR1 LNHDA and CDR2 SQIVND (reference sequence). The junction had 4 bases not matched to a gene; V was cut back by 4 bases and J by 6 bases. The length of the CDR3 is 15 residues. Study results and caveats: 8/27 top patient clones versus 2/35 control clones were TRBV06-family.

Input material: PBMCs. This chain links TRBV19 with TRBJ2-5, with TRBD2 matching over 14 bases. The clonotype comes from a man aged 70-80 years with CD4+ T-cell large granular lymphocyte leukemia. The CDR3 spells CASSKGLAGEKTQYF. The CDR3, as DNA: TGTGCCAGTAGTAAGGGACTAGCGGGAGAAAAGACCCAGTACTTC.